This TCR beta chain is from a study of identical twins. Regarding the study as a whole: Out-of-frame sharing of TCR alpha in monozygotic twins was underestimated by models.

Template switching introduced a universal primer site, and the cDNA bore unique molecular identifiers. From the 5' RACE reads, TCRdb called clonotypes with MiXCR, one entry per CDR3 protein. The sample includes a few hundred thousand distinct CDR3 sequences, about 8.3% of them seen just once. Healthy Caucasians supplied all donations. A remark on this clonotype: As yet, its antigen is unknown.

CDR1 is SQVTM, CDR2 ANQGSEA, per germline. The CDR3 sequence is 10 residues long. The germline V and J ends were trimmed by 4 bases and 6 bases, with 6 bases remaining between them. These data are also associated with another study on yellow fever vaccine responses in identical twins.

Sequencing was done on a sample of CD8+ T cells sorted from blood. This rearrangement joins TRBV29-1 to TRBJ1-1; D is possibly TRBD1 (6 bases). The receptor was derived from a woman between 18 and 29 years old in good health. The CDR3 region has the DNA TGCAGCGTTGGGGGGCCTGAAGCTTTCTTT. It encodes CSVGGPEAFF.